This T cell receptor beta chain emerged from a study of molecular identifiers for immune sequencing clone quantification. This clonotype was counted a single time. The CDR3 contains 13 residues. The ends were cut back, 7 bases at V and 12 bases at J, with 19 bases in the middle. TCRdb passed the PCR reads through MiXCR, listing each CDR3 protein once. The table has about 89,000 distinct CDR3 sequences, 15% to 20% seen once; the top ten hold 0.7% to 0.95%. The chain recombines TRBV12-3 or TRBV12-4 with TRBJ2-1; D is perhaps TRBD2 (5 bases). The sample comprised naive CD8+ T cells from blood, with Jurkat cell RNA spiked in. Subset meaning: FACS-sorted CD8+CD4-CCR7+CD45RA+ naive T cells. This receptor was taken from a human donor in good health. Some libraries in this study had Jurkat cell RNA spiked in. CDR3 sequence: CASKTSGYDTQFF. The CDR3 DNA is TGTGCCAGCAAGACCAGCGGCTACGATACGCAGTTCTTC.